Listed here is a single T cell receptor (beta chain). Germline lookup yields CDR1 SGHVS and CDR2 FQNEAQ. The CDR3 has 14 residues. J was trimmed by 5 bases and V by 4 bases; bases with no gene match: 1. The data belong to a study of blood T cell repertoires in COVID-19. TCRdb's copy holds only in-frame clones and misses some; the assay was immunoSEQ multiplex PCR. This sample has about 140,000 clones, with approximately 83% found just once. The sample taken for sequencing was peripheral blood. The chain joins TRBV7-8 to TRBJ2-3, with 12 positions matching TRBD2. This clonotype originated in a human donor in a cohort sampled during active COVID-19. CDR3 sequence reads: CASSWGLAGDTQYF. The CDR3 DNA sequence: TGTGCCAGCAGCTGGGGACTAGCGGGAGATACGCAGTATTTT.